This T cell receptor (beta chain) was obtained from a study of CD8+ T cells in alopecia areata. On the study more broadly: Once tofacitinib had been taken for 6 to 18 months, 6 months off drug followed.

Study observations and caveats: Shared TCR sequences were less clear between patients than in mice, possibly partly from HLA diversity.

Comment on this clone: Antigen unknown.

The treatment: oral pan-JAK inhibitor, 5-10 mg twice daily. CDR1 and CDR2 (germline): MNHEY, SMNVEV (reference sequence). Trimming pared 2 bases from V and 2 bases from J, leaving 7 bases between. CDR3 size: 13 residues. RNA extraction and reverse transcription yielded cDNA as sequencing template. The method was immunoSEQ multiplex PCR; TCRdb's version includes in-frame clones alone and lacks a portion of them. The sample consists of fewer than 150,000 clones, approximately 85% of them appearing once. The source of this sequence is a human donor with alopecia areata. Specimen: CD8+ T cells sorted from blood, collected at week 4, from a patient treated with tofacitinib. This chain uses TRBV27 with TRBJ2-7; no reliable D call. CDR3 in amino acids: CASSLGRTYEQYF. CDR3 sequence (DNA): TGTGCCAGCAGTTTAGGCCGAACCTACGAGCAGTACTTC.